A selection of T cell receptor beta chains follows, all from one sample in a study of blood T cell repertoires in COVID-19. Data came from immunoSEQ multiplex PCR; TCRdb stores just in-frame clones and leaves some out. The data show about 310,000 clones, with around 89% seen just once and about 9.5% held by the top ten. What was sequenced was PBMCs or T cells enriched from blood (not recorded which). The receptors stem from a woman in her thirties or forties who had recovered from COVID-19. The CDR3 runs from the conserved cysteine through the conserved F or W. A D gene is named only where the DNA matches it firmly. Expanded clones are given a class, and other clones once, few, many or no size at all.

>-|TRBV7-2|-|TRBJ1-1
TGTGCCAGCAGCCCTGGACAGAGGCTTGGCGCTGAAGCTTTCTTT
CASSPGQRLGAEAFF
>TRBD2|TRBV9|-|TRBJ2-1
TGTGCCAGCAGCGGGGGACTAGCGGGAGTCTCCTACAATGAGCAGTTCTTC
CASSGGLAGVSYNEQFF
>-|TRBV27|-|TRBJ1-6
TGTGCCAGCAGTTCCCGGGGTTCACCCCTCCACTTT
CASSSRGSPLHF
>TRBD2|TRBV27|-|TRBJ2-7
TGTGCCAGCAGTTCGGGGTCTAGCAGCGGGGTCTACGAGCAGTACTTC
CASSSGSSSGVYEQYF
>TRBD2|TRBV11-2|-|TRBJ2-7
TGTGCCAGCAGCTTAGTCCGAGGACTAGCGGACTTCTCCTACGAGCAGTACTTC
CASSLVRGLADFSYEQYF
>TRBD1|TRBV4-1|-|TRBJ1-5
TGCGCCAGCAGCCGAGGCGAGGGGGCGATGGGCAATCAGCCCCAGCATTTT
CASSRGEGAMGNQPQHF
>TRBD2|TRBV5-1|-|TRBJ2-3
TGCGCCAGCAGCCCTCGACTAGCGGGAGGGGCAGATACGCAGTATTTT
CASSPRLAGGADTQYF
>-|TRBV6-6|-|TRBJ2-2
TGTGCCACCCGGGCCGGGGAGCTGTTTTTT
CATRAGELFF
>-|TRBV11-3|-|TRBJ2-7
TGTGCCAGCAGCTTTGACAGGCCAGCCCACTACGAGCAGTACTTC
CASSFDRPAHYEQYF
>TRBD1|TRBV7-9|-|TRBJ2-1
TGTGCCAGCAGCTTCTCCGACAGGGCCCCTTACAATGAGCAGTTCTTC
CASSFSDRAPYNEQFF
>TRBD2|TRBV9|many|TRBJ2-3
TGTGCCAGCGGACTAGCGGGGGTGGGCGGAGATACGCAGTATTTT
CASGLAGVGGDTQYF
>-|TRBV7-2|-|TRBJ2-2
TGTGCCAGCAGCTTAGCGGCTCACACCGGGGAGCTGTTTTTT
CASSLAAHTGELFF
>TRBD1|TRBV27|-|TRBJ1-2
TGTGCCAGCAGTTTCATCTCGACAGGGGGTTTTGGCTACACCTTC
CASSFISTGGFGYTF
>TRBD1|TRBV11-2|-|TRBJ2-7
TGTGCCAGCAGCCGACAGGGCTCCTACGAGCAGTACTTC
CASSRQGSYEQYF
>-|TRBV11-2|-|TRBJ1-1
TGTGCCAGCACCCCAACGGTGCCGACTGAAGCTTTCTTT
CASTPTVPTEAFF
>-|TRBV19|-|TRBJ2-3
TGTGCCAGTAGTATCGCTGGGACAAAAACCACAGATACGCAGTATTTT
CASSIAGTKTTDTQYF
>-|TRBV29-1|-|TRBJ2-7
TGCAGCGTTGTTCCTCTCAGGACAACGACAACCTACGAGCAGTACTTC
CSVVPLRTTTTYEQYF
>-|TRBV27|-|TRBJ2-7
TGTGCCAGCGGCCCGGGTTTGGGGGGATCCTACGAGCAGTACTTC
CASGPGLGGSYEQYF
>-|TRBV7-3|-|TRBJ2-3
TGTGCCAGCAGCGCCCGGACTAGCACAGATACGCAGTATTTT
CASSARTSTDTQYF
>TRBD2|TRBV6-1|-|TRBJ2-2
TGTGCCAGCAGTGAACATCTAGCGGGAAACACCGGGGAGCTGTTTTTT
CASSEHLAGNTGELFF
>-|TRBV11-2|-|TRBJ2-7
TGTGCCAGCAGCTTAGATCGGGTCGAAACCTACGAGCAGTACTTC
CASSLDRVETYEQYF
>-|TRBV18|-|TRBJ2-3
TGTGCCAGCTCACCATCCCTCCAGTTCACAGATACGCAGTATTTT
CASSPSLQFTDTQYF
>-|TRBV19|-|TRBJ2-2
TGTGCCAGTAGTATTGACCAGGGAACGATCACCGGGGAGCTGTTTTTT
CASSIDQGTITGELFF
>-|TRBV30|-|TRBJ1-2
TGTGCCTGGAAAGGGGAAGGGTTGTATGGCTACACCTTC
CAWKGEGLYGYTF
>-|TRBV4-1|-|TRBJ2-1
TGCGCCAGCAGCCAGGGCTACTTGGATGACAATGAGCAGTTCTTC
CASSQGYLDDNEQFF
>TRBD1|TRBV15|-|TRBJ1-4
TGTGCCACCAGCTTACAGGGGGCGGAGGATGAAAAACTGTTTTTT
CATSLQGAEDEKLFF